The 32 T cell receptor beta chains below were found in one sample sequenced in a study of blood T cell repertoires in COVID-19. Repertoires were generated with immunoSEQ multiplex PCR, while TCRdb's copy carries only in-frame clones and drops some. The data hold 40,000 to 50,000 clones, with 86% observed a single time. The sequenced material came from peripheral blood. The receptor set was obtained from a man aged 35 to 55 with active COVID-19.

The chain uses TRBV20-1 and TRBJ2-5; D perhaps matches TRBD2 (6 bases). The V end lost 3 bases, the J end lost 7 bases, and 18 bases lay between the germline ends. The CDR3 consists of 14 residues. Germline lookup yields CDR1 DFQATT and CDR2 SNEGSKA (reference sequence). This CDR3 reads CSASRDLRDGTQYF. In DNA, the CDR3 is TGCAGTGCTAGTAGGGACTTGCGGGATGGGACCCAGTACTTC.

A remark on this clone: Other DNA sequences in the sample encode the same CDR3. The CDR3 region is CASSLDRGWTDTQYF. The CDR3 nucleotides read TGTGCCAGCAGCCTCGACAGGGGCTGGACAGATACGCAGTATTTT. The gene calls are TRBV5-4 and TRBJ2-3; 8 bases map to TRBD1. Germline values: CDR1 SGHNT, CDR2 YYREEE (reference sequence). The CDR3 extends over 15 amino acids. V lost 4 bases, J lost 3 bases, and 7 bases stayed unmatched.

V gene TRBV19 combines with J gene TRBJ2-5, with 12 bases fitting TRBD2. With 4 bases clipped from V and 3 bases from J, the junction kept 12 bases outside the gene matches. The CDR3 runs 18 residues. The germline V gene encodes CDR1 LNHDA and CDR2 SQIVND (reference sequence). The CDR3 region is CASSKRVRLAGAEETQYF. CDR3 coding DNA: TGTGCCAGTAGTAAAAGGGTCAGACTAGCGGGGGCGGAAGAGACCCAGTACTTC.

The genes are TRBV30 and TRBJ2-3; TRBD2 aligns across 7 bases. Unmatched junction bases numbered 8, after V lost 0 bases and J lost 5 bases. This CDR3 spans 15 amino acids. The V gene's germline CDR1 is GTSNPN and CDR2 SVGIG (reference sequence). This CDR3 reads CAWSVRRELGDTQYF. The DNA of the CDR3 is TGTGCCTGGAGTGTGCGGCGGGAGTTGGGAGATACGCAGTATTTT.

V gene TRBV11-2 combines with J gene TRBJ2-7, with a tentative D call TRBD2 (6 bases). The V and J ends lost 5 bases and 2 bases respectively, with 22 bases between them. The CDR3 runs 17 residues. Germline-derived CDR1 and CDR2 are SGHAT and FQNNGV. The CDR3 nucleotides are TGTGCCAGCAGCCTGCAAGGAATTGCGGCGGGACCCTACGAGCAGTACTTC. Its protein product is CASSLQGIAAGPYEQYF.

The rearrangement links TRBV4-2 to TRBJ2-7; tentative D call: TRBD2 (6 bases). Trimming took 1 base from V and 3 from J, leaving 16 bases between them. The CDR3 is 16 residues long. CDR1 is LGHNA, CDR2 YNFKEQ, per germline. The CDR3 loop reads CASSQGSGVRVYEQYF. The CDR3 region has the DNA TGTGCCAGCAGCCAAGGATCGGGGGTTCGAGTCTACGAGCAGTACTTC.

This clone was found once. The CDR3 DNA reads TGTGCCAGCACAAGTCTTCCGGACAGCCCCTACGAGCAGTACTTC. It specifies CASTSLPDSPYEQYF. The chain uses TRBV27 and TRBJ2-7; D is possibly TRBD1 (6 bases). V was shortened by 7 bases and J by 2 bases, with 18 bases between the two germline ends. Germline CDR1 MNHEY, CDR2 SMNVEV (reference sequence). This CDR3 has 15 amino acids.

The chain has TRBV5-1 and TRBJ2-2, with a tentative D call TRBD1 (5 bases). Trimming cost V 4 bases and J 2 bases, with 9 bases left between them. Per the germline V gene, CDR1 is SGHRS and CDR2 is YFSETQ. The CDR3 covers 14 residues. CDR3: CASSVDTNTGELFF. In nucleotides, the CDR3 is TGCGCCAGCAGCGTGGACACCAACACCGGGGAGCTGTTTTTT.

V and J are TRBV5-4 and TRBJ1-2; D gene ambiguous. V was shortened by 0 bases and J by 2 bases, with 14 bases between the two germline ends. The germline gives CDR1 SGHNT, CDR2 YYREEE (reference sequence). The CDR3 extends over 16 amino acids. The CDR3 DNA is TGTGCCAGCAGCTTGGACGAAGGACTCATGAACTATGGCTACACCTTC. It translates to CASSLDEGLMNYGYTF.

The chain joins TRBV6-5 to TRBJ2-5, with D maybe TRBD2 (6 bases). V was shortened by 5 bases and J by 6 bases, with 13 bases between the two germline ends. Germline CDR1 is MNHEY and CDR2 is SVGAGI. This CDR3 spans 13 amino acids. This CDR3 is CASSPGGRKTQYF. The CDR3, as DNA: TGTGCCAGCAGTCCCGGGGGAAGAAAGACCCAGTACTTC.

V is TRBV19 and J is TRBJ1-5; weak D call: TRBD1 (6 bases). The V end was cut by 4 bases, the J end by 4 bases, with 14 bases between. The CDR3 consists of 15 residues. In germline, CDR1 is LNHDA, CDR2 SQIVND (reference sequence). The CDR3 region is CASSTAGAVNQPQHF. In DNA form, the CDR3 reads TGTGCCAGTAGTACAGCAGGGGCAGTTAATCAGCCCCAGCATTTT.

J is TRBJ1-1 and V is TRBV19; perhaps TRBD1 as D (5 bases). The CDR3 runs 13 residues. V was trimmed by 5 bases and J by 4 bases, leaving 11 bases between them. CDR1 LNHDA and CDR2 SQIVND come from the germline V gene (reference sequence). The CDR3 is CASSFSGPTEAFF. Written as DNA, the CDR3 is TGTGCCAGTAGTTTCTCAGGGCCCACTGAAGCTTTCTTT.

The chain uses TRBV6-2 or TRBV6-3 and TRBJ1-5, with D tentatively TRBD1 (6 bases). The CDR3 has 15 residues. Trimming took off 0 bases at V and 6 bases at J, with 12 bases between the two ends. Per germline, CDR1 MNHEY and CDR2 SVGEGT. The CDR3: CASSYSRGAGQPQHF. In nucleotides, the CDR3 is TGTGCCAGCAGTTACTCCCGGGGGGCCGGTCAGCCCCAGCATTTT.

The genes are TRBV9 and TRBJ2-2; 8 bases align to TRBD2. After removal of 3 bases from V and 7 bases from J, the junction contained 11 bases not matched to a gene. The CDR3 consists of 16 residues. Germline V gene sequence: CDR1 SGDLS, CDR2 YYNGEE. For the CDR3, the DNA is TGTGCCAGCAGCGCCCCCGGGACCCGGGGGGGCGGGGAGCTGTTTTTT. It is translated as CASSAPGTRGGGELFF. Full variable domain (missing parts from reference TRBV9 and TRBJ2-2): DSGVTQTPKHLITATGQRVTLRCSPRSGDLSVYWYQQSLDQGLQFLIQYYNGEERAKGNILERFSAQQFPDLHSELNLSSLELGDSALYFCASSAPGTRGGGELFFGEGSRLTVL.

J is TRBJ1-5 and V is TRBV24-1; TRBD1 matches at 9 bases. V lost 2 bases to trimming and J lost 3 bases; unmatched junction nucleotides: 7. The germline CDR1 and CDR2 sequences are KGHDR and SFDVKD. CDR3 length: 17 amino acids. The CDR3 DNA reads TGTGCCACCAGTGATTCTCGACAGGGGGAGCCCAATCAGCCCCAGCATTTT. It translates to CATSDSRQGEPNQPQHF.

CDR3 bases: TGTGCCAGCAGCTTTGGACTCTCTAGCACAGATACGCAGTATTTT. It is translated as CASSFGLSSTDTQYF. The chain is built from TRBV7-9 and TRBJ2-3, with a weak D call TRBD2 (5 bases). The V end lost 3 bases, the J end lost 0 bases, and 10 bases lay between the germline ends. CDR1 and CDR2 (germline): SEHNR, FQNEAQ (reference sequence). The CDR3 covers 15 residues.

The chain joins TRBV5-5 to TRBJ1-3; 7 bases line up with TRBD1. This CDR3 is 16 amino acids long. Germline lookup yields CDR1 SGHKS and CDR2 YYEKEE (reference sequence). The V gene end was trimmed by 3 bases and the J gene end by 1 base; junction bases not matched to a gene: 7. Written as DNA, the CDR3 is TGTGCCAGCAGCTGGGGGACAGAGTTATCTGGAAACACCATATATTTT. Translated: CASSWGTELSGNTIYF.

The chain combines TRBV29-1 with TRBJ1-2; D gene ambiguous. Trimming shortened V by 7 bases and J by 6 bases, and 15 bases separated the two germline ends. Germline-derived CDR1 and CDR2 are SQVTM and ANQGSEA. This CDR3 has 12 residues. The CDR3 region is CSASRMTDGYTF. CDR3 nucleotides: TGCAGCGCGAGCAGGATGACGGATGGCTACACCTTC.

The rearrangement links TRBV29-1 to TRBJ2-2, with 7 bases identical to TRBD2. The germline gives CDR1 SQVTM, CDR2 ANQGSEA. The CDR3 extends over 13 amino acids. The V gene end was trimmed by 4 bases and the J gene end by 6 bases; junction bases not matched to a gene: 5. The chain's CDR3 is CSVGAGAAGELFF. The CDR3 DNA is TGCAGCGTTGGGGCGGGAGCGGCCGGGGAGCTGTTTTTT.

The chain uses TRBV4-1 and TRBJ1-1, with a possible D match to TRBD1 (5 bases). The CDR3 runs 15 residues. Trimming cost V 1 base and J 4 bases, with 13 bases left between them. The germline gives CDR1 MGHRA, CDR2 YSYEKL. Written as DNA, the CDR3 is TGCGCCAGCAGCCAAGCCCAGGGCCTCCGCACTGAAGCTTTCTTT. It encodes CASSQAQGLRTEAFF.

The J gene is TRBJ2-3, the V gene TRBV30; 12 nucleotides match TRBD2. The germline V gene has CDR1 GTSNPN and CDR2 SVGIG (reference sequence). The J segment lost 4 bases and the V segment lost 5 bases, leaving 7 bases of the junction unmatched. The CDR3 covers 15 residues. CDR3 residues: CAWERASGRADTQYF. CDR3 nucleotides: TGTGCCTGGGAACGGGCTAGCGGGAGGGCAGATACGCAGTATTTT.

V gene TRBV15 combines with J gene TRBJ1-1; D might be TRBD1 (5 bases). The CDR3 covers 15 residues. Trimming took off 1 base at V and 1 base at J, with 10 bases between the two ends. Germline V gives CDR1 LNHNV, CDR2 YYDKDF (reference sequence). The DNA for the CDR3 is TGTGCCACCAGCAGAGTACGGAGGGGGAACACTGAAGCTTTCTTT. Protein: CATSRVRRGNTEAFF.

This clone was found a few times. The chain is built from TRBV5-1 and TRBJ1-6; 7 bases agree with TRBD1. Per the germline V gene, CDR1 is SGHRS and CDR2 is YFSETQ. J was trimmed by 7 bases and V by 6 bases; bases with no gene match: 10. The CDR3 loop spans 15 amino acids. The CDR3 protein is CASTLSTGLNSPLHF. In DNA form, the CDR3 reads TGCGCCAGCACCTTATCGACAGGGTTGAATTCACCCCTCCACTTT.

The chain is built from TRBV28 and TRBJ2-2; 8 positions match TRBD1. The CDR3 runs to 15 residues. Germline V gene lookup returns CDR1 MDHEN and CDR2 SYDVKM. Unmatched junction bases numbered 7, after V lost 5 bases and J lost 5 bases. The CDR3 loop is CASSVPTGVTGELFF. CDR3 nucleotide sequence: TGTGCCAGCAGTGTTCCGACAGGGGTGACCGGGGAGCTGTTTTTT.

The genes are TRBV5-1 and TRBJ1-4, with TRBD1 identical over 9 bases. Germline V lookup: CDR1 SGHRS, CDR2 YFSETQ. Trimming took 4 bases from V and 2 from J; bases not matched to a gene: 6. The CDR3 consists of 16 residues. This CDR3 is CASSKTGGLTNEKLFF. The CDR3, as DNA: TGCGCCAGCAGCAAGACAGGGGGTTTGACTAATGAAAAACTGTTTTTT.

V is TRBV19 and J is TRBJ2-6; 8 bases agree with TRBD1. This CDR3 is 17 amino acids long. CDR1 LNHDA and CDR2 SQIVND come from the germline V gene (reference sequence). Unmatched junction bases numbered 6, after V lost 2 bases and J lost 3 bases. The CDR3 nucleotides are TGTGCCAGTAGTATAACGTCCAGGGGGCGTGGGGCCAACGTCCTGACTTTC. This sequence encodes CASSITSRGRGANVLTF.

In its sample, this clone was seen once. V is TRBV24-1 and J is TRBJ2-5; the match to TRBD1 covers 8 bases. Germline V CDR1 and CDR2: KGHDR, SFDVKD. CDR3 length: 16 amino acids. J gave up 4 bases and V 3 bases, and 9 bases lay outside the gene matches. The CDR3 here is CATSDPGHRGRETQYF. The CDR3 DNA sequence: TGTGCCACCAGTGATCCCGGGCACAGGGGGAGAGAGACCCAGTACTTC.

The V and J genes are TRBV5-1 and TRBJ2-1; 9 bases agree with TRBD2. The CDR3 is 16 residues long. The germline CDR1 and CDR2 sequences are SGHRS and YFSETQ. Trimming at V came to 5 bases and at J to 2 bases, leaving 8 bases not matched to a gene. CDR3 amino acids: CASRLAGSSTYNEQFF. CDR3 in DNA: TGCGCCAGCAGACTAGCGGGCAGTAGTACCTACAATGAGCAGTTCTTC.

J is TRBJ1-2 and V is TRBV10-1; D gene ambiguous. The CDR3 loop spans 14 amino acids. Germline V CDR1 and CDR2: WNHNN, SYGVQD (reference sequence). Trimming removed 0 bases from V and 8 bases from J, with 13 bases in between. CDR3 in amino acids: CASSESRGGYGYTF. The CDR3 region has the DNA TGCGCCAGCAGTGAGTCGCGTGGCGGGTACGGCTACACCTTC.

The chain links TRBV5-1 to TRBJ1-1; D may be TRBD1 (5 bases). V gave up 4 bases and J gave up 0 bases, with 13 bases separating them. The CDR3 extends over 15 amino acids. CDR1 SGHRS and CDR2 YFSETQ come from the germline V gene. For the CDR3, the DNA is TGCGCCAGCAGCGGAGGGGCGATCATGAACACTGAAGCTTTCTTT. This encodes CASSGGAIMNTEAFF.

V and J are TRBV19 and TRBJ2-5; TRBD1 matches at 8 bases. The germline V gene encodes CDR1 LNHDA and CDR2 SQIVND (reference sequence). CDR3 length: 15 residues. Trimming took 5 bases from V and 7 from J; bases not matched to a gene: 12. The DNA of the CDR3 is TGTGCCAGTAGTGTGACAGGGGACGGAGAGGGGACCCAGTACTTC. Protein product: CASSVTGDGEGTQYF. Full variable domain (missing parts from reference TRBV19 and TRBJ2-5): DGGITQSPKYLFRKEGQNVTLSCEQNLNHDAMYWYRQDPGQGLRLIYYSQIVNDFQKGDIAEGYSVSREKKESFPLTVTSAQKNPTAFYLCASSVTGDGEGTQYFGPGTRLLVL.

J is TRBJ2-5 and V is TRBV30, with 10 bases matching TRBD1. CDR1 and CDR2 from the germline V gene are GTSNPN and SVGIG (reference sequence). The CDR3 runs 14 residues. V shed 2 bases and J 5 bases; nucleotides not matched to a gene: 5. DNA for the CDR3: TGTGCCTGGAGTCGGGGACAGGGGATGGAGACCCAGTACTTC. Protein: CAWSRGQGMETQYF.